This record concerns one T cell receptor beta chain sequence. Its antigen remains unknown. The sample is drawn from a study of T-cell memory formation after mild COVID-19. TCRdb redid the calling of the 5' RACE reads with MiXCR, one entry per CDR3 protein. The sample contains 350,000 or so distinct CDR3 sequences, approximately 13% of which appear only once. Study conclusions and caveats: Day 15 to 85 contractors were CD4/CD8 balanced; later expanders leaned CD4+.

The CDR3 is 14 residues long. Germline lookup yields CDR1 MDHEN and CDR2 SYDVKM. V gave up 7 bases and J gave up 2 bases, with 14 bases separating them. This sequence originates from a man between 18 and 35 years old who had mild COVID-19 (a few samples of this study predate the infection). Cell type and time point are not known. Sequencing was performed on PBMCs or a T cell subset sorted from them (not recorded which). This chain connects TRBV28 to TRBJ2-5; TRBD1 is a possible D gene (5 bases). The CDR3 spells CASTPTEWQETQYF. CDR3 in DNA: TGTGCCAGCACCCCGACAGAGTGGCAAGAGACCCAGTACTTC.